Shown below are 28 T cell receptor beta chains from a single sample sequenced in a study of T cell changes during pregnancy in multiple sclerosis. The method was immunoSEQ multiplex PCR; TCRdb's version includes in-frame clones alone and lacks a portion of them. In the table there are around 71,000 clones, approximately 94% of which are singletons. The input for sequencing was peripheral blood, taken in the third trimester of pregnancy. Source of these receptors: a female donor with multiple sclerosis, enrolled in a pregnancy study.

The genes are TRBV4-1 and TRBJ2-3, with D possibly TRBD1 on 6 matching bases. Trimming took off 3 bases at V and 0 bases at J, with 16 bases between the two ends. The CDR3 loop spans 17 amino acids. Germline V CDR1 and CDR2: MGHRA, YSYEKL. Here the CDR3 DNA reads TGCGCCAGCAGCCAGGAAGGTCAGGGGTGGAGCACAGATACGCAGTATTTT. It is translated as CASSQEGQGWSTDTQYF.

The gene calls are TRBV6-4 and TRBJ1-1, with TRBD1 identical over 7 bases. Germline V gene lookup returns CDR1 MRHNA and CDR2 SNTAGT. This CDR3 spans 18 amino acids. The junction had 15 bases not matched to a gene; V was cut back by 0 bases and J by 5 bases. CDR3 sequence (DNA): TGTGCCAGCAGTGACTCGATGAGGGACAGTAGAAGGAAGACTGAAGCTTTCTTT. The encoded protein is CASSDSMRDSRRKTEAFF.

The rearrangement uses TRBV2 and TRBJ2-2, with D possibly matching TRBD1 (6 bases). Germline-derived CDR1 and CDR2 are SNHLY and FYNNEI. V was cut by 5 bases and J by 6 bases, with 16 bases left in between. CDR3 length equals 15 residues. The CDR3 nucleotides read TGTGCCAGCAGTAAAAGAACAGGGAAAGCCGGGGAGCTGTTTTTT. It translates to CASSKRTGKAGELFF.

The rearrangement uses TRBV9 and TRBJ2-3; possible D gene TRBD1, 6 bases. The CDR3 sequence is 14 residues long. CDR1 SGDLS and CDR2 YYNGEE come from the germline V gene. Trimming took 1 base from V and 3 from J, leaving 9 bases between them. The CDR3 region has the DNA TGTGCCAGCAGCGTAAGGGACAATACAGATACGCAGTATTTT. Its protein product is CASSVRDNTDTQYF.

The CDR3 nucleotides are TGCGCCAGCAGCCAGGGGAGGGGGTTTGAGATGCCCCAGCATTTT. Translated, it gives CASSQGRGFEMPQHF. The V call is TRBV4-1, the J call TRBJ1-5; TRBD1 is a possible D gene (6 bases). Germline loops: CDR1 MGHRA, CDR2 YSYEKL. The CDR3 runs 15 residues. Deletions cut 3 bases from V and 9 bases from J, with 18 bases between.

CDR3 in DNA: TGTGCCAGCTCACCCATAGGAGGCTACGAGCAGTACTTC. Its protein is CASSPIGGYEQYF. The chain has TRBV18 and TRBJ2-7, with a possible D match to TRBD2 (5 bases). There are 13 residues in the CDR3. The germline V and J ends were trimmed by 3 bases and 3 bases, with 9 bases remaining between them. Per the germline V gene, CDR1 is KGHSH and CDR2 is LQKENI.

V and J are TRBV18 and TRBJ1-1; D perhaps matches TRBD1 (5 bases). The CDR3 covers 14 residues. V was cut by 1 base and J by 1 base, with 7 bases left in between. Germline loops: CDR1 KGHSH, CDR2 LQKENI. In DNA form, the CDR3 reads TGTGCCAGCTCACCACTCGGACAGAACACTGAAGCTTTCTTT. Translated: CASSPLGQNTEAFF.

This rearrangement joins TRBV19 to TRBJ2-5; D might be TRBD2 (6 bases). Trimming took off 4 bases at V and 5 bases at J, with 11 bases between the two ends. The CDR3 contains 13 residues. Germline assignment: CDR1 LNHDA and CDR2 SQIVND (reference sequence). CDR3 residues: CASSTRRGETQYF. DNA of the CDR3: TGTGCCAGTAGTACCAGACGGGGGGAGACCCAGTACTTC.

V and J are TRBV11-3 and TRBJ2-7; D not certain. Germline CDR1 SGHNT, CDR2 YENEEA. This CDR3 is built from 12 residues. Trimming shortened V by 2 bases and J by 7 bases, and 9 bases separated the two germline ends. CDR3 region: CASSLNNKEQYF. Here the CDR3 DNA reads TGTGCCAGCAGCTTAAATAACAAGGAGCAGTACTTC.

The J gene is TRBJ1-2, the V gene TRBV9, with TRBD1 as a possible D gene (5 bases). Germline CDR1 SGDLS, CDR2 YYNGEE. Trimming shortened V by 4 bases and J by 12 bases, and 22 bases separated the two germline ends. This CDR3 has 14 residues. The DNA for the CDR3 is TGTGCCAGCAGCCCATTAATGGCCCAGGGATCTAACACCTTC. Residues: CASSPLMAQGSNTF. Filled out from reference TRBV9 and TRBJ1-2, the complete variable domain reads DSGVTQTPKHLITATGQRVTLRCSPRSGDLSVYWYQQSLDQGLQFLIQYYNGEERAKGNILERFSAQQFPDLHSELNLSSLELGDSALYFCASSPLMAQGSNTFGSGTRLTVV.

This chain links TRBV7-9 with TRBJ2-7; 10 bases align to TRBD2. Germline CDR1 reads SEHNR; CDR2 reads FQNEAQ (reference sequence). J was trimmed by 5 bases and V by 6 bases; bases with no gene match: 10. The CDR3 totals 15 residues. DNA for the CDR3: TGTGCCAGCAGGCCGACCGGGACTAGCGCCCACGAGCAGTACTTC. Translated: CASRPTGTSAHEQYF.

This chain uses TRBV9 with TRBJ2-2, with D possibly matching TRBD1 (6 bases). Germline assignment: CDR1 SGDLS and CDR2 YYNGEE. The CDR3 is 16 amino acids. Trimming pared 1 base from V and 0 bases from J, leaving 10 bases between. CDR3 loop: CASSVLGGANTGELFF. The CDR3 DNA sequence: TGTGCCAGCAGCGTACTAGGGGGAGCGAACACCGGGGAGCTGTTTTTT.

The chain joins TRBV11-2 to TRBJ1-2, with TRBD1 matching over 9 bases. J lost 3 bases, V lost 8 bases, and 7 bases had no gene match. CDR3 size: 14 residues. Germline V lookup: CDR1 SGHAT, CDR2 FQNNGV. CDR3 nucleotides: TGTGCCAGCGGCGCCAGGACAGGGGACTATGGCTACACCTTC. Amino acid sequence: CASGARTGDYGYTF.

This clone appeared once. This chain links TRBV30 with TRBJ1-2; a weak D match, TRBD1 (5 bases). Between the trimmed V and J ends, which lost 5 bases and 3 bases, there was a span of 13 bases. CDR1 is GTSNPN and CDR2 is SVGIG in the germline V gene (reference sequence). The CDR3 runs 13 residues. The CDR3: CAWQRGSDYGYTF. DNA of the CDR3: TGTGCCTGGCAAAGGGGTTCGGACTATGGCTACACCTTC.

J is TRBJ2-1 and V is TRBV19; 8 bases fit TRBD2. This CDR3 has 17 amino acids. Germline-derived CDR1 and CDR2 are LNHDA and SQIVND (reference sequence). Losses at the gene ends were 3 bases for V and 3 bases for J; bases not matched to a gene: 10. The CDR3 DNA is TGTGCCAGTAGTATGTCCCTCTCAGCGGGGGTCTACAATGAGCAGTTCTTC. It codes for CASSMSLSAGVYNEQFF.

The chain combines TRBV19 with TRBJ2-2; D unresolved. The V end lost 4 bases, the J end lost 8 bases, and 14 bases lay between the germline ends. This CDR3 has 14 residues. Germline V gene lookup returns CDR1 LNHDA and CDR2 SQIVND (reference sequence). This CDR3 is CASSSPSRRGELFF. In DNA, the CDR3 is TGTGCCAGTAGTAGTCCCTCGCGGCGGGGGGAGCTGTTTTTT.

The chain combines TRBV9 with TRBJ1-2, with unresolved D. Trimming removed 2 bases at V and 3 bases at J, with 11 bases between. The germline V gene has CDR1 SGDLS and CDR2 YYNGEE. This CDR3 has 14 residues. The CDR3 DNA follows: TGTGCCAGCAGCGTTGGTTTGGACTACTATGGCTACACCTTC. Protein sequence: CASSVGLDYYGYTF.

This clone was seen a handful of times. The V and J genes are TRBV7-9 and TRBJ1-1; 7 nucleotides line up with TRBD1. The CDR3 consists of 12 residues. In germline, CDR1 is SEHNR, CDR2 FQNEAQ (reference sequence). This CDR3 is CALPQGDKGAFF. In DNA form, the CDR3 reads TGTGCTCTCCCCCAGGGGGATAAGGGAGCTTTCTTT.

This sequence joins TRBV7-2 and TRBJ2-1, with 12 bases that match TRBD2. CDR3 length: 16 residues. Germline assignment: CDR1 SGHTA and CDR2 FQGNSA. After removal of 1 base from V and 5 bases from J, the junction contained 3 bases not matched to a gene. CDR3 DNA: TGTGCCAGCAGCTTAGTTGGGACTAGCGGGCACAATGAGCAGTTCTTC. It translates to CASSLVGTSGHNEQFF.

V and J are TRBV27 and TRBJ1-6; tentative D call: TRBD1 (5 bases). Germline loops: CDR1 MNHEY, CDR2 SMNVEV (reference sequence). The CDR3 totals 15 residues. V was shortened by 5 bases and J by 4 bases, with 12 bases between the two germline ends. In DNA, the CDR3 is TGTGCCAGCAGTCCTCTGACAGATTATAATTCACCCCTCCACTTT. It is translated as CASSPLTDYNSPLHF.

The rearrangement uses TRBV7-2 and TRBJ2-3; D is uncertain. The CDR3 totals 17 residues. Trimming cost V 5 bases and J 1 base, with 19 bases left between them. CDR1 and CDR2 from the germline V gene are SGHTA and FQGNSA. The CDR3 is CASSPTLERARTDTQYF. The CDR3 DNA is TGTGCCAGCAGCCCCACGCTGGAGCGAGCCCGCACAGATACGCAGTATTTT.

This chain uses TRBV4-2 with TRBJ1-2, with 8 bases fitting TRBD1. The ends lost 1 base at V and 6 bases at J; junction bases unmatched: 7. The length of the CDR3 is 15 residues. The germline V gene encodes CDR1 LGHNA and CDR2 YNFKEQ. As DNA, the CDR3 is TGTGCCAGCAGCCAAGGGACAGGGAGGGAACATGGCTACACCTTC. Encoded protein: CASSQGTGREHGYTF.

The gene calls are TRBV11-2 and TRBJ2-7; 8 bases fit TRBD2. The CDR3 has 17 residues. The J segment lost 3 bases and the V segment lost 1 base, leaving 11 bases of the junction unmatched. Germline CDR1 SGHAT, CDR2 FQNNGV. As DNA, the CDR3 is TGTGCCAGCAGCTTAGCAAGCCGGAGCGGGAGACTCTACGAGCAGTACTTC. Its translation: CASSLASRSGRLYEQYF.

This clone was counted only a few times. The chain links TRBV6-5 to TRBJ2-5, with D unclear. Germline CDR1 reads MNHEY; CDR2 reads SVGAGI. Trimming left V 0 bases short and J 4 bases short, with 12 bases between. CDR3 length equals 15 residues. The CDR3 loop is CASSYSRQPGETQYF. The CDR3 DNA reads TGTGCCAGCAGTTACTCGAGGCAACCCGGAGAGACCCAGTACTTC.

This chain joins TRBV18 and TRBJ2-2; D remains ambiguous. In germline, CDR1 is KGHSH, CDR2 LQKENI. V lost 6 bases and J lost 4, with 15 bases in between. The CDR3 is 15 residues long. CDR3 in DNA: TGTGCCAGCTCTCCCAACGAGGTGGGCACCGGGGAGCTGTTTTTT. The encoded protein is CASSPNEVGTGELFF.

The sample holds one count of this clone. CDR3 amino acids: CASSERTGFSQYF. For the CDR3, the DNA is TGTGCCAGCAGTGAACGGACAGGGTTCTCCCAGTACTTC. The chain uses TRBV2 and TRBJ2-5; 8 bases align to TRBD1. Trimming cost V 2 bases and J 9 bases; bases outside gene matches: 5. Germline V gene lookup returns CDR1 SNHLY and CDR2 FYNNEI. This CDR3 is 13 amino acids long.

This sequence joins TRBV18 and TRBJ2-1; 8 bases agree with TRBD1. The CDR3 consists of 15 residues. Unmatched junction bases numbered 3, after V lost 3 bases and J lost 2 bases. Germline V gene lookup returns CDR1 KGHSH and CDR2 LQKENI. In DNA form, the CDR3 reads TGTGCCAGCTCACCTGTGGACAGGGCCTACAATGAGCAGTTCTTC. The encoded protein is CASSPVDRAYNEQFF.

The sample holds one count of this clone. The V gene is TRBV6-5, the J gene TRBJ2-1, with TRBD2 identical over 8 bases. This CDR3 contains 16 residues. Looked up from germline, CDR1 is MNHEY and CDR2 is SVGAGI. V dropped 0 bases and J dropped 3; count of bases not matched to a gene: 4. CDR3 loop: CASSYSASGYYNEQFF. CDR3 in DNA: TGTGCCAGCAGTTACTCGGCTAGCGGGTACTACAATGAGCAGTTCTTC.